The 7 T cell receptor beta chains in this list originate from one sample, sequenced in a study of cytomegalovirus exposure and HLA in healthy donors. PCR used 60 Vbeta primers and 13 Jbeta primers. TCRdb keeps only in-frame clones here, not all; method: immunoSEQ multiplex PCR. The sample includes 110,000 to 150,000 clones, more than 60% seen only once; the top ten take less than 3.5%. The specimen sequenced was PBMCs. The receptors originated from a male donor in good health and CMV-seronegative.

This clone showed up just a few times. The V and J genes are TRBV5-6 and TRBJ1-2; 8 positions match TRBD1. Germline V gene sequence: CDR1 SGHDT, CDR2 YYEEEE. The CDR3 spans 14 residues. The J segment lost 3 bases and the V segment lost 7 bases, leaving 8 bases of the junction unmatched. The CDR3 protein is CASLPPGQDYGYTF. The CDR3 DNA is TGTGCCAGCCTACCGCCGGGACAGGACTATGGCTACACCTTC.

The genes are TRBV27 and TRBJ2-1, with 9 bases fitting TRBD2. The length of the CDR3 is 18 residues. V was pared by 2 bases and J by 5 bases, with 13 bases of the junction left unmatched. Germline CDR1 is MNHEY and CDR2 is SMNVEV (reference sequence). CDR3 in DNA: TGTGCCAGCAGTTTAAGGCTTCCTGGCGGGAGGGCCCACAATGAGCAGTTCTTC. It encodes CASSLRLPGGRAHNEQFF.

The J gene is TRBJ1-2, the V gene TRBV27, with D maybe TRBD1 (5 bases). The CDR3 contains 13 residues. Germline V CDR1 and CDR2: MNHEY, SMNVEV (reference sequence). V was trimmed by 6 bases and J by 6 bases, leaving 14 bases between them. The CDR3, as DNA: TGTGCCAGCAGCCCTGCAGGGTTGGATGGCTACACCTTC. Its protein is CASSPAGLDGYTF.

This chain joins TRBV5-1 and TRBJ1-2; D is uncertain. From germline, CDR1 is SGHRS and CDR2 YFSETQ. V shed 4 bases and J shed 0 bases, with 10 bases lying between them. The CDR3 consists of 14 residues. CDR3 protein: CASSPTTPNYGYTF. CDR3 DNA sequence: TGCGCCAGCAGCCCCACGACACCTAACTATGGCTACACCTTC. Full variable domain (rest looked up from reference TRBV5-1 and TRBJ1-2): KAGVTQTPRYLIKTRGQQVTLSCSPISGHRSVSWYQQTPGQGLQFLFEYFSETQRNKGNFPGRFSGRQFSNSRSEMNVSTLELGDSALYLCASSPTTPNYGYTFGSGTRLTVV.

This clone was recorded a few times. The chain couples TRBV5-4 to TRBJ1-1; D is possibly TRBD1 (6 bases). The CDR3 is made up of 15 amino acids. With 3 bases removed from V and 5 bases from J, the gap between germline ends came to 17 bases. The germline gives CDR1 SGHNT, CDR2 YYREEE (reference sequence). The CDR3 reads CASSWDPQGGTEAFF. CDR3 nucleotides: TGTGCCAGCAGCTGGGACCCACAGGGTGGGACTGAAGCTTTCTTT.

The chain has TRBV10-3 and TRBJ2-6, with a weak D call TRBD2 (5 bases). Germline CDR1 and CDR2: ENHRY and SYGVKD. V was pared by 3 bases and J by 4 bases, with 10 bases between. The CDR3 extends over 15 amino acids. CDR3 nucleotides: TGTGCCATCAGTGAAGGCGCTAGCGGGGCCAACGTCCTGACTTTC. This gives the protein CAISEGASGANVLTF.

The chain employs TRBV5-4 and TRBJ2-1, with TRBD2 matching over 9 bases. Per germline, CDR1 SGHNT and CDR2 YYREEE (reference sequence). V lost 0 bases to trimming and J lost 4 bases; unmatched junction nucleotides: 11. This CDR3 has 18 amino acids. This CDR3 reads CASSLGGLSGSGYNEQFF. DNA for the CDR3: TGTGCCAGCAGCTTGGGAGGACTTAGCGGGAGTGGGTACAATGAGCAGTTCTTC.